The rows below give T cell receptor beta chains drawn from one sample of a study. Generated by immunoSEQ multiplex PCR, the TCRdb table keeps only in-frame clones and is missing some. The sample carries about 50,000 clones, roughly 93% recorded once. Sequences were obtained from PBMCs. Receptor source: a man between 40 and 49 years old with rheumatoid arthritis. CDR3s include the opening cysteine and the closing phenylalanine or tryptophan. D genes are given only for firm matches. Rows give clone size only sometimes, using once, few, many, or a class for an expanded clone.

TRBJ2-7	NA	NA	TRBV5-5	CASSLKDAQAYEQYF	TGTGCCAGCAGCTTGAAGGACGCTCAAGCCTACGAGCAGTACTTC
TRBJ1-3	NA	NA	TRBV18	CASSPPTGASGNTIYF	TGTGCCAGCTCACCACCGACGGGGGCCTCTGGAAACACCATATATTTT
TRBJ2-1	once	TRBD2	TRBV5-1	CASSWVFNLADFYNEQFF	TGCGCCAGCAGCTGGGTATTTAATCTAGCGGACTTTTACAATGAGCAGTTCTTC
TRBJ1-1	NA	NA	TRBV5-1	CASSRGGGRTNTEAFF	TGCGCCAGCAGCAGGGGTGGGGGACGGACGAACACTGAAGCTTTCTTT
TRBJ1-2	NA	TRBD1	TRBV5-4	CASSLETGHYGYTF	TGTGCCAGCAGCTTGGAGACAGGGCACTATGGCTACACCTTC
TRBJ1-2	NA	NA	TRBV5-6	CASSVYLGEEYGYTF	TGTGCCAGCAGCGTCTATTTAGGGGAGGAGTATGGCTACACCTTC
TRBJ2-7	NA	NA	TRBV5-1	CASSLAAGSSYEQYF	TGCGCCAGCAGCTTGGCCGCGGGCAGCTCCTACGAGCAGTACTTC
TRBJ2-1	once	TRBD2	TRBV27	CASSLGGRAYNEQFF	TGTGCCAGCAGTTTAGGCGGGAGAGCCTACAATGAGCAGTTCTTC
TRBJ2-1	NA	NA	TRBV19	CASSIFIKNEQFF	TGTGCCAGTAGTATTTTTATTAAGAATGAGCAGTTCTTC
TRBJ2-7	NA	NA	TRBV29-1	CSVAGGREDYEQYF	TGCAGCGTTGCAGGCGGCAGGGAGGACTACGAGCAGTACTTC
TRBJ1-1	NA	NA	TRBV5-1	CASSLDGTSYTEAFF	TGCGCCAGCAGCTTGGATGGGACATCTTACACTGAAGCTTTCTTT
TRBJ2-7	NA	TRBD2	TRBV27	CASSLSGLAISYEQYF	TGTGCCAGCAGTTTATCGGGACTAGCGATCTCCTACGAGCAGTACTTC